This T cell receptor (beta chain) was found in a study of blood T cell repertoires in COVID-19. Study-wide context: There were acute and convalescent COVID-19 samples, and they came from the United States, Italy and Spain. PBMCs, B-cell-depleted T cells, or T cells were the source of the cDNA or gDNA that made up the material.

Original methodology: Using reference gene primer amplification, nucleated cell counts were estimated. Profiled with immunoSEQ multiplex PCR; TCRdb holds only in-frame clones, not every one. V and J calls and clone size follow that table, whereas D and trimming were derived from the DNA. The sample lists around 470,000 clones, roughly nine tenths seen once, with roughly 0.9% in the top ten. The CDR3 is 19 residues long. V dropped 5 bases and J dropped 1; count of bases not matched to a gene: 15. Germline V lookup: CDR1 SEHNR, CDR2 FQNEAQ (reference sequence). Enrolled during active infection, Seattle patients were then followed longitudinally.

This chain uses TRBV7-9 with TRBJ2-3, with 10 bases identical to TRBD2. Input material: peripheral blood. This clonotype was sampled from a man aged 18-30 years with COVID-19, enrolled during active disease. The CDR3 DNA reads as TGTGCCAGCAGCCAGGGACTAGCGCTCTCTTACCGGGGCACAGATACGCAGTATTTT. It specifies CASSQGLALSYRGTDTQYF.